This is a list of T cell receptor beta chains from one sample in a study of cytomegalovirus exposure and HLA in healthy donors. Sequenced by immunoSEQ multiplex PCR; TCRdb stores in-frame clones only, minus some. This table holds more than 90,000 clones, under 70% found once. Specimen: PBMCs. The source of these receptors is a man under 40 in good health and CMV-seropositive. Each CDR3 is given without its conserved first and last residue. For some rows the clone size is stated as once, few or many, or as a class when expanded; others skip it.

TRBV28,once,ASSRPGAFVSNTEAF
TRBV28,-,ASSQGQGMSEKLF
TRBV7-3,few,ASSTLPGLAGGQETQY
TRBV2,-,ASSSGQATNTGELF
TRBV20-1,-,SARAGATQY
TRBV25-1,-,ASLRVDETQY
TRBV5-1,-,ASSLGFGTDTQY
TRBV5-1,few,ASSLQSEDTEAF
TRBV5-1,few,ASSLGWSGSLDEQF
TRBV5-1,-,ASSFRASGVAGELF
TRBV4-1,-,ASSQPGTKETQY
TRBV7-2,-,ASSLPGRVTDYT
TRBV28,-,ASSPFRGAGVPAAF
TRBV5-4,few,ASSLDGSGGLQNSYEQY
TRBV12-5,-,ASGLAGEPYNEQF
TRBV29-1,-,SVRTSPQETQY
TRBV28,few,ASSLGDSRRSGYT